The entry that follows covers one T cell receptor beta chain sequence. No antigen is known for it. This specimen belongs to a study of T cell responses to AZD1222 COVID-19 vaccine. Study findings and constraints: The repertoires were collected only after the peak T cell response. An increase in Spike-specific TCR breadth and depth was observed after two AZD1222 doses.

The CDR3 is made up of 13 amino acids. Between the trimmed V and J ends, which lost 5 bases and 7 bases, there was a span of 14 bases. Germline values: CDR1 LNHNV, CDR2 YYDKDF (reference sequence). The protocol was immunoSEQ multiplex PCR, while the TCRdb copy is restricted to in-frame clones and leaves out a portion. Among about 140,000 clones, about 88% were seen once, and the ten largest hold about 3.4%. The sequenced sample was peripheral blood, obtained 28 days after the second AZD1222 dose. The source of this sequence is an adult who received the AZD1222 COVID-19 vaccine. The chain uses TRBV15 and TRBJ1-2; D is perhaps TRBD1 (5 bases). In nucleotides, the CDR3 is TGTGCCACCAGCCGAGGCGAAGGGGCTGGCTACACCTTC. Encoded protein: CATSRGEGAGYTF. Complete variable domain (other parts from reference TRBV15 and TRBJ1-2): DAMVIQNPRYQVTQFGKPVTLSCSQTLNHNVMYWYQQKSSQAPKLLFHYYDKDFNNEADTPDNFQSRRPNTSFCFLDIRSPGLGDTAMYLCATSRGEGAGYTFGSGTRLTVV.